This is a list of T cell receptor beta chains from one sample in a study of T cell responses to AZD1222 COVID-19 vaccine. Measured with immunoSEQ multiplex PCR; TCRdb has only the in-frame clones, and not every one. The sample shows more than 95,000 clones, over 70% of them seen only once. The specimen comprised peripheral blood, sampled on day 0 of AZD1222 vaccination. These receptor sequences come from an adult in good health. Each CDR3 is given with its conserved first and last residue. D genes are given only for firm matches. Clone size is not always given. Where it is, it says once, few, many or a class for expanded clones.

CDR3 DNA: TGTGCCAGCAGCGCCCAGGGCAATGAGCAGTTCTTC
CDR3 protein: CASSAQGNEQFF
D gene: -
V gene: TRBV9
J gene: TRBJ2-1
CDR3 length: 12
clone size: -

CDR3 DNA: TGTGCCAGCAGCTTGTTCGGTTCTTCATATGGCTACACCTTC
CDR3 protein: CASSLFGSSYGYTF
D gene: -
V gene: TRBV5-6
J gene: TRBJ1-2
CDR3 length: 14
clone size: -

CDR3 DNA: TGTGCCAGCAGCCAATGGACTAGCGGCACCACACAAGAGACCCAGTACTTC
CDR3 protein: CASSQWTSGTTQETQYF
D gene: TRBD2
V gene: TRBV3-1/TRBV3-2
J gene: TRBJ2-5
CDR3 length: 17
clone size: -

CDR3 DNA: TGTGCCAGTAGTGCCCTCGGGACCACCGGGGAGCTGTTTTTT
CDR3 protein: CASSALGTTGELFF
D gene: -
V gene: TRBV19
J gene: TRBJ2-2
CDR3 length: 14
clone size: -

CDR3 DNA: TGTGCCAGCAGCAAGGGGGTTAATCCGGGGGCCAACGTCCTGACTTTC
CDR3 protein: CASSKGVNPGANVLTF
D gene: -
V gene: TRBV7-7
J gene: TRBJ2-6
CDR3 length: 16
clone size: -

CDR3 DNA: TGTGCCAGCGGACGGGGGGCAGGGGGAGCTGAAGCTTTCTTT
CDR3 protein: CASGRGAGGAEAFF
D gene: TRBD1
V gene: TRBV6-6
J gene: TRBJ1-1
CDR3 length: 14
clone size: -

CDR3 DNA: TGTGCCAGTACTAGTTATCTAAAGGGACTTGCGGGCACTGAAGCTTTCTTT
CDR3 protein: CASTSYLKGLAGTEAFF
D gene: -
V gene: TRBV19
J gene: TRBJ1-1
CDR3 length: 17
clone size: -

CDR3 DNA: TGTGCCAGTAGTATTAGGGGAGGCGTCCACGGCACTGAAGCTTTCTTT
CDR3 protein: CASSIRGGVHGTEAFF
D gene: -
V gene: TRBV19
J gene: TRBJ1-1
CDR3 length: 16
clone size: -

CDR3 DNA: TGTGCCAGCAGTTTAACCCACAGGGACACTGAAGCTTTCTTT
CDR3 protein: CASSLTHRDTEAFF
D gene: -
V gene: TRBV28
J gene: TRBJ1-1
CDR3 length: 14
clone size: -

CDR3 DNA: TGTGCCAGCAGCTTGGTTAGCGGGGGGGATAATGAGCAGTTCTTC
CDR3 protein: CASSLVSGGDNEQFF
D gene: TRBD2
V gene: TRBV5-5
J gene: TRBJ2-1
CDR3 length: 15
clone size: -

CDR3 DNA: TGTGCCAGCAGCGTGACTAGCGGGGGGGAGACCCAGTACTTC
CDR3 protein: CASSVTSGGETQYF
D gene: TRBD2
V gene: TRBV9
J gene: TRBJ2-5
CDR3 length: 14
clone size: -

CDR3 DNA: TGTGCCAGTAGAGGCATTAACACTGAAGCTTTCTTT
CDR3 protein: CASRGINTEAFF
D gene: -
V gene: TRBV19
J gene: TRBJ1-1
CDR3 length: 12
clone size: -

CDR3 DNA: TGTGCCAGTACCCCTATAGTTGGAGGTAGCAATCAGCCCCAGCATTTT
CDR3 protein: CASTPIVGGSNQPQHF
D gene: -
V gene: TRBV19
J gene: TRBJ1-5
CDR3 length: 16
clone size: -

CDR3 DNA: TGTGCCTGGAGTGAGATCCTAAGGGCTTTCTTT
CDR3 protein: CAWSEILRAFF
D gene: -
V gene: TRBV30
J gene: TRBJ1-1
CDR3 length: 11
clone size: -

CDR3 DNA: TGTGCCAGCACCCTGAAGGATGGGAACACCATATATTTT
CDR3 protein: CASTLKDGNTIYF
D gene: -
V gene: TRBV7-9
J gene: TRBJ1-3
CDR3 length: 13
clone size: -

CDR3 DNA: TGCGCCAGCAGCTTGTACCGAACCTACGAGCAGTACTTC
CDR3 protein: CASSLYRTYEQYF
D gene: -
V gene: TRBV5-1
J gene: TRBJ2-7
CDR3 length: 13
clone size: -

CDR3 DNA: TGTGCCAGTACCCTGGACAGGGGACGTGATTCACCCCTCCACTTT
CDR3 protein: CASTLDRGRDSPLHF
D gene: TRBD1
V gene: TRBV19
J gene: TRBJ1-6
CDR3 length: 15
clone size: -

CDR3 DNA: TGTGCCAGCAGGTCGGACAGCCCGGATGGCTACACCTTC
CDR3 protein: CASRSDSPDGYTF
D gene: -
V gene: TRBV21-1
J gene: TRBJ1-2
CDR3 length: 13
clone size: -

CDR3 DNA: TGTGCCACCAGCAGTTGGGGTGACACTGAAGCTTTCTTT
CDR3 protein: CATSSWGDTEAFF
D gene: -
V gene: TRBV15
J gene: TRBJ1-1
CDR3 length: 13
clone size: -

CDR3 DNA: TGCGCCACTAACAGGGCCAGAAATTCGAACACCGGGGAGCTGTTTTTT
CDR3 protein: CATNRARNSNTGELFF
D gene: -
V gene: TRBV10-1
J gene: TRBJ2-2
CDR3 length: 16
clone size: -

CDR3 DNA: TGTGCCAGTAGTATTTACAGGGGGCGTAGTCTCGGGGAGCTGTTTTTT
CDR3 protein: CASSIYRGRSLGELFF
D gene: TRBD1
V gene: TRBV19
J gene: TRBJ2-2
CDR3 length: 16
clone size: once

CDR3 DNA: TGTGCCAGTAGTCCTGGGACATCGGGGGACACCGGGGAGCTGTTTTTT
CDR3 protein: CASSPGTSGDTGELFF
D gene: -
V gene: TRBV19
J gene: TRBJ2-2
CDR3 length: 16
clone size: -

CDR3 DNA: TGTGCCATCAGGCCGGGACTAGCGGGAGGAACAGATACGCAGTATTTT
CDR3 protein: CAIRPGLAGGTDTQYF
D gene: TRBD2
V gene: TRBV10-3
J gene: TRBJ2-3
CDR3 length: 16
clone size: -

CDR3 DNA: TGTGCCAGCAGCTTGAGCGGCTTTACAGTCTCTGGAAACACCATATATTTT
CDR3 protein: CASSLSGFTVSGNTIYF
D gene: -
V gene: TRBV5-5
J gene: TRBJ1-3
CDR3 length: 17
clone size: -

CDR3 DNA: TGTGCCACCCATGGGGACATTGCCTACGAGCAGTACTTC
CDR3 protein: CATHGDIAYEQYF
D gene: -
V gene: TRBV28
J gene: TRBJ2-7
CDR3 length: 13
clone size: -

CDR3 DNA: TGCAGCGTTGGAGGCGGCGGTACCAACTACGAGCAGTACTTC
CDR3 protein: CSVGGGGTNYEQYF
D gene: -
V gene: TRBV29-1
J gene: TRBJ2-7
CDR3 length: 14
clone size: -

CDR3 DNA: TGTGCCAGCTCTGGACAGCCCTCAAGCTCCTATAATTCACCCCTCCACTTT
CDR3 protein: CASSGQPSSSYNSPLHF
D gene: -
V gene: TRBV18
J gene: TRBJ1-6
CDR3 length: 17
clone size: -

CDR3 DNA: TGTGCCAGCCTTTTAGCGGGAAGGGCAGATACGCAGTATTTT
CDR3 protein: CASLLAGRADTQYF
D gene: TRBD2
V gene: TRBV5-4
J gene: TRBJ2-3
CDR3 length: 14
clone size: -

CDR3 DNA: TGTGCCAGCAGCATACGGGGTGTGAGTAAAACTGAAGCTTTCTTT
CDR3 protein: CASSIRGVSKTEAFF
D gene: -
V gene: TRBV14
J gene: TRBJ1-1
CDR3 length: 15
clone size: -

CDR3 DNA: TGCGCCAGCACCCTGTGGGGGGGGACGAACACTGAAGCTTTCTTT
CDR3 protein: CASTLWGGTNTEAFF
D gene: -
V gene: TRBV5-1
J gene: TRBJ1-1
CDR3 length: 15
clone size: -

CDR3 DNA: TGTGCCAGCACCAGATCGGCTAGCGGGAGGGAAGATACGCAGTATTTT
CDR3 protein: CASTRSASGREDTQYF
D gene: TRBD2
V gene: TRBV5-6
J gene: TRBJ2-3
CDR3 length: 16
clone size: -

CDR3 DNA: TGTGCCTGGAGTGTCTCCGGGCCATGGGACACTGAAGCTTTCTTT
CDR3 protein: CAWSVSGPWDTEAFF
D gene: -
V gene: TRBV30
J gene: TRBJ1-1
CDR3 length: 15
clone size: -

CDR3 DNA: TGTGCCAGCAAAAGGGACCCGGGACAGCCCCAGCATTTT
CDR3 protein: CASKRDPGQPQHF
D gene: -
V gene: TRBV12-3/TRBV12-4
J gene: TRBJ1-5
CDR3 length: 13
clone size: -

CDR3 DNA: TGTGCCAGCAGCTTAGACTTAGCGGACCGCTACACCTTC
CDR3 protein: CASSLDLADRYTF
D gene: -
V gene: TRBV7-9
J gene: TRBJ1-2
CDR3 length: 13
clone size: -

CDR3 DNA: TGTGCCAGCAGTGCCGGGACGAGGGATGGCTACACCTTC
CDR3 protein: CASSAGTRDGYTF
D gene: -
V gene: TRBV2
J gene: TRBJ1-2
CDR3 length: 13
clone size: -

CDR3 DNA: TGTGCCAGCAGTCCCCCTGGGGTACGGGAGACCCAGTACTTC
CDR3 protein: CASSPPGVRETQYF
D gene: -
V gene: TRBV6-5
J gene: TRBJ2-5
CDR3 length: 14
clone size: -

CDR3 DNA: TGTGCCATCAACGGACCTCAAGGAATTGACGAGCAGTACTTC
CDR3 protein: CAINGPQGIDEQYF
D gene: -
V gene: TRBV10-3
J gene: TRBJ2-7
CDR3 length: 14
clone size: -

CDR3 DNA: TGCGCCAGCAGCCCACTCACAACTAATGAAAAACTGTTTTTT
CDR3 protein: CASSPLTTNEKLFF
D gene: -
V gene: TRBV5-1
J gene: TRBJ1-4
CDR3 length: 14
clone size: -

CDR3 DNA: TGTGCCAGCAGCCCAGGAAGCAGGGGCATTCTCCACTTT
CDR3 protein: CASSPGSRGILHF
D gene: -
V gene: TRBV3-1/TRBV3-2
J gene: TRBJ1-6
CDR3 length: 13
clone size: -

CDR3 DNA: TGTGCCAGCAGCCCCTATCCGGGCCACGAGCAGTACTTC
CDR3 protein: CASSPYPGHEQYF
D gene: -
V gene: TRBV6-6
J gene: TRBJ2-7
CDR3 length: 13
clone size: -

CDR3 DNA: TGCGCCAGCAGCACACAACAGGGTTCGAATTCACCCCTCCACTTT
CDR3 protein: CASSTQQGSNSPLHF
D gene: -
V gene: TRBV5-1
J gene: TRBJ1-6
CDR3 length: 15
clone size: -

CDR3 DNA: TGTGCCAGCAGCCTCGACAGGGAGAACACTGAAGCTTTCTTT
CDR3 protein: CASSLDRENTEAFF
D gene: TRBD1
V gene: TRBV28
J gene: TRBJ1-1
CDR3 length: 14
clone size: -

CDR3 DNA: TGTGCCAGCAGTCAGACAGGGGGCGGGGAGACCCAGTACTTC
CDR3 protein: CASSQTGGGETQYF
D gene: TRBD1
V gene: TRBV28
J gene: TRBJ2-5
CDR3 length: 14
clone size: -

CDR3 DNA: TGTGCCAGCAGCGTAGGAAAGGGGGCGGAAGTGCGCTATGGCTACACCTTC
CDR3 protein: CASSVGKGAEVRYGYTF
D gene: TRBD1
V gene: TRBV9
J gene: TRBJ1-2
CDR3 length: 17
clone size: -

CDR3 DNA: TGTGCCAGCAGTCTCTCTACAGCGAGCTCCTACGAGCAGTACTTC
CDR3 protein: CASSLSTASSYEQYF
D gene: -
V gene: TRBV27
J gene: TRBJ2-7
CDR3 length: 15
clone size: -